Each of the 14 T cell receptor beta chains below was sequenced from the same sample in a study of CD4 T cells in relation to SARS-CoV-2 and coronaviruses. Antigen specificity for these receptors is unknown. Before the COVID-19 pandemic, during about 2010-2018, CD4+ T cells were taken from unexposed donors. The cells were cultured for about ten days before CD4+ T cells were isolated. The method was immunoSEQ multiplex PCR; TCRdb's version includes in-frame clones alone and lacks a portion of them. The sample has more than 20,000 clones, 76% seen once; the top ten hold around a sixth. Sequencing used CD4+ T cells from PBMCs, cultured in vitro. The receptors originated from a human donor in good health.

The chain is built from TRBV5-1 and TRBJ1-1; D remains ambiguous. The CDR3 runs 15 residues. V lost 4 bases and J lost 1, with 14 bases in between. Germline assignment: CDR1 SGHRS and CDR2 YFSETQ. The CDR3 sequence: CASSPSHMKNTEAFF. The CDR3 DNA sequence: TGCGCCAGCAGCCCCTCCCACATGAAGAACACTGAAGCTTTCTTT.

J is TRBJ2-2 and V is TRBV15, with a weak D call TRBD1 (5 bases). The CDR3 runs 15 residues. With 5 bases removed from V and 0 bases from J, the gap between germline ends came to 10 bases. From germline, CDR1 is LNHNV and CDR2 YYDKDF (reference sequence). DNA of the CDR3: TGTGCCACCAGCTCCGACAGTCCGAACACCGGGGAGCTGTTTTTT. Translation: CATSSDSPNTGELFF.

V and J are TRBV5-1 and TRBJ2-3, with 12 bases that match TRBD2. The V segment lost 3 bases and the J segment 3 bases; nucleotides outside the gene matches: 5. Germline V gene sequence: CDR1 SGHRS, CDR2 YFSETQ. The CDR3 covers 16 residues. This CDR3 reads CASSSATSGGTDTQYF. CDR3 bases: TGCGCCAGCAGCTCCGCCACTAGCGGGGGGACAGATACGCAGTATTTT.

J is TRBJ1-5 and V is TRBV18, with TRBD1 as a possible D gene (5 bases). Trimming took 4 bases from V and 5 from J, leaving 9 bases between them. The CDR3 runs to 13 residues. Germline loops: CDR1 KGHSH, CDR2 LQKENI. CDR3: CASSLQGDQPQHF. As DNA, the CDR3 is TGTGCCAGCTCACTACAAGGGGATCAGCCCCAGCATTTT.

The rearrangement links TRBV2 to TRBJ1-4, with 11 nucleotides matching TRBD1. CDR1 SNHLY and CDR2 FYNNEI come from the germline V gene. The CDR3 is 14 residues long. The J segment lost 5 bases and the V segment lost 6 bases, leaving 2 bases of the junction unmatched. The CDR3 loop is CASRGDRGNEKLFF. The CDR3 nucleotides are TGTGCCAGCAGAGGGGACAGGGGGAATGAAAAACTGTTTTTT.

This clone was seen a few times. V is TRBV28 and J is TRBJ1-5; D remains ambiguous. The CDR3 is 14 amino acids. With 3 bases removed from V and 5 bases from J, the gap between germline ends came to 11 bases. Germline loops: CDR1 MDHEN, CDR2 SYDVKM. The CDR3 is CASSFEPLDQPQHF. The CDR3 DNA is TGTGCCAGCAGTTTTGAGCCGCTGGATCAGCCCCAGCATTTT.

This chain uses TRBV4-1 with TRBJ2-3; D tentatively reads TRBD1 or TRBD2 (7 bases each). Trimming pared 0 bases from V and 7 bases from J, leaving 20 bases between. This CDR3 has 17 residues. Germline V gene sequence: CDR1 MGHRA, CDR2 YSYEKL. In DNA, the CDR3 is TGCGCCAGCAGCCAAGACCCGGGGCAGGGGGGGGGCTATACGCAGTATTTT. Its translation is CASSQDPGQGGGYTQYF.

The J gene is TRBJ1-1, the V gene TRBV11-2, with 8 bases that match TRBD1. This CDR3 is built from 17 residues. Per the germline V gene, CDR1 is SGHAT and CDR2 is FQNNGV. Unmatched junction bases numbered 9, after V lost 3 bases and J lost 0 bases. CDR3 DNA: TGTGCCAGCAGCTTTGTGACAGGGGCTACAATGAACACTGAAGCTTTCTTT. Translated, it gives CASSFVTGATMNTEAFF.

The chain employs TRBV19 and TRBJ1-1, with a tentative D call TRBD1 (6 bases). The CDR3 has 13 residues. Germline CDR1 reads LNHDA; CDR2 reads SQIVND (reference sequence). V was trimmed by 7 bases and J by 1 base, leaving 10 bases between them. Here the CDR3 DNA reads TGTGCCAGTACCAGGGGTACGAACACTGAAGCTTTCTTT. Translated: CASTRGTNTEAFF.

This clone was seen a handful of times. V gene TRBV5-4 combines with J gene TRBJ2-1; a weak D match, TRBD1 (7 bases). Germline loops: CDR1 SGHNT, CDR2 YYREEE (reference sequence). V lost 0 bases, J lost 9 bases, and 16 bases lay in between. CDR3 size: 15 residues. The CDR3 sequence: CASSLGAGGFGEQFF. As DNA, the CDR3 is TGTGCCAGCAGCTTGGGTGCAGGGGGGTTTGGTGAGCAGTTCTTC.

The gene calls are TRBV10-3 and TRBJ2-7; 7 nucleotides line up with TRBD1. Germline V lookup: CDR1 ENHRY, CDR2 SYGVKD. The CDR3 loop spans 13 amino acids. The J segment lost 5 bases and the V segment lost 10 bases, leaving 11 bases of the junction unmatched. This chain's CDR3 is CATYPGQGDEQYF. CDR3 DNA sequence: TGTGCCACATACCCGGGGCAGGGGGACGAGCAGTACTTC.

In this sample, this clone turned up once. The chain links TRBV20-1 to TRBJ2-3, with D unresolved. The CDR3 is 14 amino acids. V lost 3 bases, J lost 3 bases, and 13 bases lay in between. CDR1 and CDR2 (germline): DFQATT, SNEGSKA (reference sequence). DNA for the CDR3: TGCAGTGCTAGTCGTCTGGATGGTACAGATACGCAGTATTTT. It translates to CSASRLDGTDTQYF.

The V gene is TRBV7-3, the J gene TRBJ2-3; 9 nucleotides agree with TRBD2. The CDR3 consists of 16 residues. Per germline, CDR1 SGHTA and CDR2 FQGTGA. V was pared by 4 bases and J by 1 base, with 6 bases of the junction left unmatched. CDR3 sequence reads: CASSYRAGGGTDTQYF. Here the CDR3 DNA reads TGTGCCAGCAGCTATAGGGCGGGAGGGGGCACAGATACGCAGTATTTT.

This chain uses TRBV5-4 with TRBJ2-3, with D tentatively TRBD1 (5 bases). V lost 4 bases and J 4 bases, leaving 22 bases between the germline ends. Looked up from germline, CDR1 is SGHNT and CDR2 is YYREEE (reference sequence). This CDR3 spans 17 amino acids. The CDR3 spells CASSLRVMWDSADTQYF. The CDR3, as DNA: TGTGCCAGCAGCCTCAGGGTTATGTGGGATTCAGCAGATACGCAGTATTTT.